This T cell receptor (beta chain) was retrieved from a study of blood T cell repertoires in COVID-19. Study-wide background: From the United States, Italy and Spain came samples of acute and convalescent COVID-19. PBMCs, B-cell-depleted T cells, or T cells were the source of the cDNA or gDNA that made up the material.

Profiling relied on immunoSEQ multiplex PCR, and the TCRdb table lists in-frame clones only, not all of them. The sample has tens of thousands of clones, roughly four fifths seen once. Sequencing was done on a sample of peripheral blood. This TCR came from a man in his sixties or seventies with active or convalescent COVID-19.

The CDR3 sequence is CASSSADRNSNQPQHF. The CDR3, as DNA: TGTGCCAGCAGTTCAGCGGACAGAAATAGCAATCAGCCCCAGCATTTT. The chain uses TRBV27 and TRBJ1-5; a weak D match, TRBD1 (6 bases). Per the germline V gene, CDR1 is MNHEY and CDR2 is SMNVEV (reference sequence). The V end was cut by 4 bases, the J end by 0 bases, with 13 bases between. The CDR3 contains 16 residues.